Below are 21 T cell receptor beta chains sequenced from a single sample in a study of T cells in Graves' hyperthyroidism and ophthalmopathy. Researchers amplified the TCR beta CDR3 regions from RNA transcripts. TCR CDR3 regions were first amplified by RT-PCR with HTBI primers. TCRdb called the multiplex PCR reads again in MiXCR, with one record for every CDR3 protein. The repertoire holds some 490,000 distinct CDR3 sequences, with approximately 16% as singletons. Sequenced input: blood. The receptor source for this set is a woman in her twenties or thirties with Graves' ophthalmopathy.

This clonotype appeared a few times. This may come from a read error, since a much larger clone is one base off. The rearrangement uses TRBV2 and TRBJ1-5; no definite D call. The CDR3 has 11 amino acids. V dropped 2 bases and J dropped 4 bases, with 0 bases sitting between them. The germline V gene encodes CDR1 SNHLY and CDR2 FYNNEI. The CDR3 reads CASSENQPQHF. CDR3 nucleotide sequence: TGTGCCAGCAGTGAAAATCAGCCCCAGCATTTT.

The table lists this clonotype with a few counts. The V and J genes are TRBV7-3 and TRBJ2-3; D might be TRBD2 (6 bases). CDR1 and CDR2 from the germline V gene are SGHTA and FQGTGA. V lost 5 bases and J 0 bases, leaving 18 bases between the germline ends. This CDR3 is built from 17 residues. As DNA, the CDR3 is TGTGCCAGCAGCCCTACTGGTGTGGGGACTAGCACAGATACGCAGTATTTT. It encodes CASSPTGVGTSTDTQYF.

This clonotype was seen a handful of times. The CDR3 region is CASSFLAGNTGELFF. DNA for the CDR3: TGTGCCAGCAGCTTCCTAGCGGGAAACACCGGGGAGCTGTTTTTT. V usage is TRBV7-2 and J usage is TRBJ2-2; 9 nucleotides match TRBD2. Germline-derived CDR1 and CDR2 are SGHTA and FQGNSA. Trimming cost V 3 bases and J 2 bases; bases outside gene matches: 1. The CDR3 consists of 15 residues. Variable domain in full (rest from reference TRBV7-2 and TRBJ2-2): GAGVSQSPSNKVTEKGKDVELRCDPISGHTALYWYRQSLGQGLEFLIYFQGNSAPDKSGLPSDRFSAERTGGSVSTLTIQRTQQEDSAVYLCASSFLAGNTGELFFGEGSRLTVL.

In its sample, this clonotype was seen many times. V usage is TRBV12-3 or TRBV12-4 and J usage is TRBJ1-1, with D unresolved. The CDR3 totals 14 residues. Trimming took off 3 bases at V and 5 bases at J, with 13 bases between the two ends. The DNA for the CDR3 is TGTGCCAGCAGTTTCGGTTTTTCCCAAACTGAAGCTTTCTTT. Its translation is CASSFGFSQTEAFF.

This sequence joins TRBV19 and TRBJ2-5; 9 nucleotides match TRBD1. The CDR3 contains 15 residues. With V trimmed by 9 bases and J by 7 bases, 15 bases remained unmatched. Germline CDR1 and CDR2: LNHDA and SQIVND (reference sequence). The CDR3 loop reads CASTGTGSPGGTQYF. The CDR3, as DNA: TGTGCCAGCACCGGGACAGGGAGTCCAGGGGGGACCCAGTACTTC.

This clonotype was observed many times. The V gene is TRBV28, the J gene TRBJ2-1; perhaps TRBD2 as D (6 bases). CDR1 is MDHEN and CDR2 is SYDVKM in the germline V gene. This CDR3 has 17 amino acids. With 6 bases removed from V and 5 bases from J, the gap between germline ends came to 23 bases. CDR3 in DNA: TGTGCCAGCAGAGGGACCACGAGACTAGAGTTCCACAATGAGCAGTTCTTC. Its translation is CASRGTTRLEFHNEQFF.

DNA of the CDR3: TGTGCCAGCAGCATTCGGACCGCGGGAAGGGCAGATACGCAGTATTTT. Its translation is CASSIRTAGRADTQYF. The chain combines TRBV7-9 with TRBJ2-3; tentative D call: TRBD2 (6 bases). V lost 5 bases and J 4 bases, leaving 19 bases between the germline ends. CDR3 length: 16 amino acids. CDR1 and CDR2 (germline): SEHNR, FQNEAQ (reference sequence).

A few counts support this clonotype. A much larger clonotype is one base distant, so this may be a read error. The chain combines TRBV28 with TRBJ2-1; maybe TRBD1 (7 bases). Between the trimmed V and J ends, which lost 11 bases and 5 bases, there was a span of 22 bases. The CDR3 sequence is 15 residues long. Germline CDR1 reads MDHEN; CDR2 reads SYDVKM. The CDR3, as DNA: TGTGCCGGCAACCTCGGGGGACAGTCGAACAATGAGCAGTTCTTC. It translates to CAGNLGGQSNNEQFF.

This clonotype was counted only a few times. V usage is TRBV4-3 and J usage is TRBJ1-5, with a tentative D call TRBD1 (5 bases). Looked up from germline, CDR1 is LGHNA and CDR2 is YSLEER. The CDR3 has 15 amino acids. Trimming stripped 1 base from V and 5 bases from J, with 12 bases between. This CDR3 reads CASSQVWQGHQPQHF. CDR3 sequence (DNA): TGCGCCAGCAGCCAAGTGTGGCAGGGTCATCAGCCCCAGCATTTT.

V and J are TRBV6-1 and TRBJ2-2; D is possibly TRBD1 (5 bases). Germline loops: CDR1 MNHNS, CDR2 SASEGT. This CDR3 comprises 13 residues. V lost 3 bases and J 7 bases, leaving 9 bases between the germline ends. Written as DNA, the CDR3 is TGTGCCAGCAGTGACAGGGCGAGCGGGGAGCTGTTTTTT. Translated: CASSDRASGELFF.

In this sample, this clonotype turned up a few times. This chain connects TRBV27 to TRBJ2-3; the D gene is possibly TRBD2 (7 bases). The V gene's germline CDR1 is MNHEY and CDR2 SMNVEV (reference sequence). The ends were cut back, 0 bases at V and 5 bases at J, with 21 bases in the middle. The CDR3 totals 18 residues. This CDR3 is CASSLSVGAKGGVDTQYF. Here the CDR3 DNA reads TGTGCCAGCAGTTTATCCGTCGGGGCCAAGGGGGGGGTAGATACGCAGTATTTT.

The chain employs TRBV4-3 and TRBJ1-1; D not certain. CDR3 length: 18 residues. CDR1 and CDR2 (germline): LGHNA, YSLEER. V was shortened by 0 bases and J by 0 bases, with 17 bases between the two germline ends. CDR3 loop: CASSQDRSRRVMNTEAFF. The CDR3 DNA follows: TGCGCCAGCAGCCAAGATCGATCACGGAGAGTCATGAACACTGAAGCTTTCTTT.

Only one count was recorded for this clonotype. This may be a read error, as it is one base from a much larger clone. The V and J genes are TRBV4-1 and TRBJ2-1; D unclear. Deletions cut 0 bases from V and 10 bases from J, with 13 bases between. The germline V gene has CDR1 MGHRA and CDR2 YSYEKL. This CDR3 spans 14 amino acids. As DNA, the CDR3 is TGCGCCAGCAGCCAAGACCTCCCGCCGTACGAGCAGTTCTTC. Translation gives CASSQDLPPYEQFF.

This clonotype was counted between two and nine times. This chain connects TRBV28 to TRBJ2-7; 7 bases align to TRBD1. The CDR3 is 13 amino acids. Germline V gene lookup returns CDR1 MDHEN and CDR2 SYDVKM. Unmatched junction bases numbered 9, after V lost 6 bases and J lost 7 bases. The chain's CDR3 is CASRPQGTGEQYF. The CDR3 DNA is TGTGCCAGCAGGCCACAGGGGACGGGGGAGCAGTACTTC. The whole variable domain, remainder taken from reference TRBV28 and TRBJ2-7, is DVKVTQSSRYLVKRTGEKVFLECVQDMDHENMFWYRQDPGLGLRLIYFSYDVKMKEKGDIPEGYSVSREKKERFSLILESASTNQTSMYLCASRPQGTGEQYFGPGTRLTVT.

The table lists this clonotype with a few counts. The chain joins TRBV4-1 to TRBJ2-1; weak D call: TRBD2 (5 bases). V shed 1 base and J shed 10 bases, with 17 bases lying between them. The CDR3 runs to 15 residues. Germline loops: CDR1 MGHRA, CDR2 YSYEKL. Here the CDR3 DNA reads TGCGCCAGCAGCCAAGGGCTCGCGGGTATGAACGAGCAGTTCTTC. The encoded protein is CASSQGLAGMNEQFF.

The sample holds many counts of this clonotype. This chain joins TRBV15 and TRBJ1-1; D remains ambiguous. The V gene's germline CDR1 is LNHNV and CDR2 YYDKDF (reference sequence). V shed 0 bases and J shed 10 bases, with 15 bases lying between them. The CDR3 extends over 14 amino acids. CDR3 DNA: TGTGCCACCAGCAGAGACGTCGGGGTATCTGGAGCTTTCTTT. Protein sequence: CATSRDVGVSGAFF.

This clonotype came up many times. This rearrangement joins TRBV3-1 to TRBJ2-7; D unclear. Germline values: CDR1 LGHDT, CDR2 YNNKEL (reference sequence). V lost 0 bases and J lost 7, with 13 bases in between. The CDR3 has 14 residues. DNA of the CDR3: TGTGCCAGCAGCCAAGATCTACGATTTTATGAGCAGTACTTC. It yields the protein CASSQDLRFYEQYF.

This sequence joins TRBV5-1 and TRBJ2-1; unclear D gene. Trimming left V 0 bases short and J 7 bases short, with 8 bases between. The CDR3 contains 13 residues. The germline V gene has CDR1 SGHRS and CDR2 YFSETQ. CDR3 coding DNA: TGCGCCAGCAGCTTGGCAGTTGCTAATGAGCAGTTCTTC. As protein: CASSLAVANEQFF.

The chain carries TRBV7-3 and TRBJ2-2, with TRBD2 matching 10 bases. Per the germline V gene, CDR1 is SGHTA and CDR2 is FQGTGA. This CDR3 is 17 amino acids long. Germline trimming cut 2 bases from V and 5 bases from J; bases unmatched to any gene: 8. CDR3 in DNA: TGTGCCAGCAGCTTAGGAGTTCTAGCGGGAGAAACCGGGGAGCTGTTTTTT. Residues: CASSLGVLAGETGELFF.

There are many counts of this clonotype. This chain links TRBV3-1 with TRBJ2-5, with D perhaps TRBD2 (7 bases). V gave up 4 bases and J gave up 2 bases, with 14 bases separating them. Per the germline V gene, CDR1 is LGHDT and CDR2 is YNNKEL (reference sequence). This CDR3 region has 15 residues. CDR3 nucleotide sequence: TGTGCCAGCAGCCTGTGGGGGGGACATCAAGAGACCCAGTACTTC. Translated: CASSLWGGHQETQYF.

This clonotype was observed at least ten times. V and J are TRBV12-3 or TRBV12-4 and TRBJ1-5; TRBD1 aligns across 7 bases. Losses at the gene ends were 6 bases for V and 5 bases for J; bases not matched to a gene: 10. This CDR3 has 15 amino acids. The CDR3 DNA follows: TGTGCCAGCAGGAGTAACAGGGGTGGGGATCAGCCCCAGCATTTT. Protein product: CASRSNRGGDQPQHF.